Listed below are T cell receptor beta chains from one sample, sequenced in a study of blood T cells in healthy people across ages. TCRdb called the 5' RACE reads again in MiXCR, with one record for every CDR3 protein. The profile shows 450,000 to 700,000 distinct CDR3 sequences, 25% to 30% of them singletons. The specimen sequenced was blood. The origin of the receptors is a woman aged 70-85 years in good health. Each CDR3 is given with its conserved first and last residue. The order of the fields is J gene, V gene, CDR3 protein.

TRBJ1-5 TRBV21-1 CAGSAGRPPQHF
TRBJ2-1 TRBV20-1 CSAYPGIDEQFF
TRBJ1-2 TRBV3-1 CASSLTAGQGGGYTF
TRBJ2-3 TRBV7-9 CATTTWGRQTDTQYF
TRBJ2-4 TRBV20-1 CSARDWLAGSAKNIQYF
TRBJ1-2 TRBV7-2 CASNRPDSSYGYTF
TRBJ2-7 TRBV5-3 CARSFVRDSRGTDYEQYF
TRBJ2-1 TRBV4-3 CASSQAILAGGGNEQFF
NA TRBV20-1 CSAGGTRGEQYF
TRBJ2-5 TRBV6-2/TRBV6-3 CASTSSGKIYQETQYF
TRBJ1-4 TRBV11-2 CASSLGMGGRVKLFF
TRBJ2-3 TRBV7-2 CASSQLWAGGTSNTDTQYF
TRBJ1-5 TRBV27 CASSPRGQSQHF
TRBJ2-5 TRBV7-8 CASSSGLAGRETQYF
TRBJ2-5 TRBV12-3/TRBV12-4 CASSLRVGGETQYF
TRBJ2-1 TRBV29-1 CSVIRLAEYNEQFF
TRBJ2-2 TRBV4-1 CASSQVGSRSGELFF
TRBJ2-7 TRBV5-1 CASSLGDRGYEQYF
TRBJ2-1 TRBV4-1 CASSQDVPREQFF
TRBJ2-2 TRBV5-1 CASSLGTTNTGELFF
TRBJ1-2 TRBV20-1 CSASPYRGYGYTF
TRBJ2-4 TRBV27 CASVDRGYKNIQYF
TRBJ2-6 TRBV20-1 CSALRTSGANVLTF
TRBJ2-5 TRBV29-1 CSASRGVGETQYF
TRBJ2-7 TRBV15 CATSRAGVYEQYF
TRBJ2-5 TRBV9 CASSVASTAGGYQEIQYF
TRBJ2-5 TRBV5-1 CASSPQSPQETQYF
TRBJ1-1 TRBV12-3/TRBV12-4 CASSPGSNMNTEAFF
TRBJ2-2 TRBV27 CASSFGGANTGELFF
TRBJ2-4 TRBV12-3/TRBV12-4 CASSFSDAKNIQYF
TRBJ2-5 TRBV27 CASSLGFTGETQYF
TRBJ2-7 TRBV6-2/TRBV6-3 CASSLSGPLYEQYF
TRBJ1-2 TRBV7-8 CASSLDIGGFYGYTF
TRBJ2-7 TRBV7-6 CACSAQGTFGSEQYF
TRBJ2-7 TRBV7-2 CASSLVVTAPYEQYF
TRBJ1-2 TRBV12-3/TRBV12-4 CASSFQDYGYTF
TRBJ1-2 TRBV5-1 CASSLDPGSRLGYTF
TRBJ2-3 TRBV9 CASSTRLVADTQYF
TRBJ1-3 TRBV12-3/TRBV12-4 CASSHTGQGASRSGNTIYF
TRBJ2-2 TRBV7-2 CASTHSGSRTGELFF
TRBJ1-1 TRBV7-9 CASSSRRVNTEAFF
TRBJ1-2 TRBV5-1 CASRSDGVVYGYTF
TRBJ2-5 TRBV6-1 CASRAGTAQETQYF
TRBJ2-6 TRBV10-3 CAISDPVSSGANVLTF